These 18 T cell receptor beta chains were all obtained from the same sample, sequenced in a study of T cell responses to AZD1222 COVID-19 vaccine. The method was immunoSEQ multiplex PCR; TCRdb's version includes in-frame clones alone and lacks a portion of them. Of about 190,000 clones listed, 85% to 95% were seen once; the top ten hold over 1%. The specimen comprised peripheral blood, sampled on day 0 of AZD1222 vaccination. Receptors originate from an adult in good health.

The J gene is TRBJ2-3, the V gene TRBV6-5; 9 positions match TRBD1. The trim removed 7 bases at V and 6 bases at J, leaving 11 bases unmatched. Germline CDR1 is MNHEY and CDR2 is SVGAGI. The length of the CDR3 is 15 residues. CDR3 loop: CASKKGQGRDDTQYF. DNA for the CDR3: TGTGCCAGCAAGAAGGGACAGGGCCGAGATGATACGCAGTATTTT.

The chain has TRBV6-6 and TRBJ1-4; possible D gene TRBD1, 5 bases. CDR3 length equals 16 residues. CDR1 is MNHNY, CDR2 SVGAGI, per germline (reference sequence). The ends were cut back, 5 bases at V and 0 bases at J, with 13 bases in the middle. The CDR3 bases are TGTGCCAGCAGTCGACAGACCTTTGCAACTAATGAAAAACTGTTTTTT. Its protein is CASSRQTFATNEKLFF.

The J gene is TRBJ1-5, the V gene TRBV15; D remains ambiguous. Trimming shortened V by 2 bases and J by 5 bases, and 4 bases separated the two germline ends. There are 12 residues in the CDR3. Germline loops: CDR1 LNHNV, CDR2 YYDKDF (reference sequence). CDR3 nucleotides: TGTGCCACCAGCAGACCCGATCAGCCCCAGCATTTT. This gives the protein CATSRPDQPQHF. The whole variable domain, filled in from reference TRBV15 and TRBJ1-5, reads DAMVIQNPRYQVTQFGKPVTLSCSQTLNHNVMYWYQQKSSQAPKLLFHYYDKDFNNEADTPDNFQSRRPNTSFCFLDIRSPGLGDTAMYLCATSRPDQPQHFGDGTRLSIL.

This clone was seen more than once but under ten times. The chain joins TRBV25-1 to TRBJ2-7; possible D gene TRBD1, 5 bases. The CDR3 extends over 13 amino acids. Germline V lookup: CDR1 MGHDK, CDR2 SYGVNS. V dropped 1 base and J dropped 7 bases, with 11 bases sitting between them. CDR3 residues: CASSELGAREQYF. The CDR3 DNA follows: TGTGCCAGCAGTGAATTAGGGGCAAGGGAGCAGTACTTC.

The genes are TRBV7-9 and TRBJ1-1, with D unresolved. This CDR3 is built from 15 residues. Germline CDR1 reads SEHNR; CDR2 reads FQNEAQ (reference sequence). V gave up 1 base and J gave up 1 base, with 10 bases separating them. The CDR3 region is CASSLGGGGNTEAFF. As DNA, the CDR3 is TGTGCCAGCAGCTTAGGAGGCGGAGGGAACACTGAAGCTTTCTTT.

The rearrangement uses TRBV5-1 and TRBJ2-5; 8 bases are a match to TRBD1. The junction had 14 bases not matched to a gene; V was cut back by 5 bases and J by 5 bases. The CDR3 has 16 amino acids. Germline CDR1 SGHRS, CDR2 YFSETQ. CDR3: CASRPTQGAPGETQYF. The CDR3, as DNA: TGCGCCAGCAGGCCAACTCAGGGGGCGCCGGGGGAGACCCAGTACTTC.

The rearrangement uses TRBV6-2 or TRBV6-3 and TRBJ1-5; 7 bases fit TRBD1. Germline values: CDR1 MNHEY, CDR2 SVGEGT. The V segment lost 5 bases and the J segment 4 bases; nucleotides outside the gene matches: 11. This CDR3 is built from 16 residues. This CDR3 is CASSRMTGRGNQPQHF. CDR3 coding DNA: TGTGCCAGCAGTCGGATGACAGGGAGGGGGAATCAGCCCCAGCATTTT.

The chain recombines TRBV21-1 with TRBJ1-1. TRBV21-1 is classified as a pseudogene. CDR3 length: 11 amino acids. In DNA, the CDR3 is TGTGCCAGCAGCAGCGGCACTGAAGCTTTCTTT. This sequence encodes CASSSGTEAFF.

The chain combines TRBV5-6 with TRBJ1-2; TRBD1 might be the D (6 bases). The germline gives CDR1 SGHDT, CDR2 YYEEEE. The CDR3 extends over 13 amino acids. The V end was cut by 4 bases, the J end by 7 bases, with 14 bases between. The CDR3 sequence is CASSLWGAGGYTF. The DNA of the CDR3 is TGTGCCAGCAGCCTGTGGGGGGCTGGTGGCTACACCTTC.

V usage is TRBV7-9 and J usage is TRBJ1-2, with 8 bases fitting TRBD1. J was trimmed by 4 bases and V by 2 bases; bases with no gene match: 6. CDR3 length: 15 amino acids. Looked up from germline, CDR1 is SEHNR and CDR2 is FQNEAQ (reference sequence). The CDR3 loop is CASSLTDRVSYGYTF. In nucleotides, the CDR3 is TGTGCCAGCAGCTTAACGGACAGGGTTAGCTATGGCTACACCTTC.

This clone showed up just once. The chain carries TRBV9 and TRBJ2-7; D unclear. The V gene lost 4 bases and the J gene lost 3 bases, with 11 bases spanning the gap. This CDR3 region has 13 residues. Germline V gene sequence: CDR1 SGDLS, CDR2 YYNGEE. CDR3 sequence reads: CASSPRPRYEQYF. CDR3 coding DNA: TGTGCCAGCAGCCCGCGCCCCCGCTACGAGCAGTACTTC.

The genes are TRBV20-1 and TRBJ1-6, with unresolved D. V shed 3 bases and J shed 10 bases, with 7 bases lying between them. CDR1 is DFQATT and CDR2 is SNEGSKA in the germline V gene (reference sequence). CDR3 length equals 11 residues. The CDR3 sequence is CSARAGSPLHF. In DNA, the CDR3 is TGCAGTGCTAGGGCCGGGTCACCCCTCCACTTT.

The rearrangement uses TRBV19 and TRBJ1-2; 7 positions match TRBD1. V dropped 7 bases and J dropped 9; count of bases not matched to a gene: 11. The CDR3 totals 13 residues. Looked up from germline, CDR1 is LNHDA and CDR2 is SQIVND (reference sequence). For the CDR3, the DNA is TGTGCCAGTACCCTCCTTGGACAGGCCCGCTACACCTTC. Protein: CASTLLGQARYTF.

The chain recombines TRBV10-3 with TRBJ1-5, with D uncertain. The CDR3 runs to 13 residues. Trimming pared 2 bases from V and 7 bases from J, leaving 9 bases between. Germline lookup yields CDR1 ENHRY and CDR2 SYGVKD. The CDR3 sequence: CAISEQGGQPQHF. In DNA form, the CDR3 reads TGTGCCATCAGTGAGCAAGGCGGGCAGCCCCAGCATTTT.

J is TRBJ2-1 and V is TRBV7-9; 7 bases agree with TRBD1. J lost 4 bases, V lost 5 bases, and 14 bases had no gene match. Germline CDR1 reads SEHNR; CDR2 reads FQNEAQ (reference sequence). CDR3 length: 17 residues. The CDR3 is CASSTRQGQRTYNEQFF. The DNA of the CDR3 is TGTGCCAGCAGCACCCGACAGGGCCAGCGAACGTACAATGAGCAGTTCTTC.

V and J are TRBV27 and TRBJ2-2; 11 nucleotides agree with TRBD1. The germline V gene has CDR1 MNHEY and CDR2 SMNVEV (reference sequence). The CDR3 is 14 residues long. V lost 8 bases to trimming and J lost 4 bases; unmatched junction nucleotides: 3. The CDR3 region is CASGQGAVTGELFF. The CDR3 nucleotides are TGTGCCAGCGGACAGGGGGCGGTCACCGGGGAGCTGTTTTTT.

J is TRBJ1-6 and V is TRBV30, with TRBD1 identical over 9 bases. This CDR3 has 15 residues. CDR1 and CDR2 (germline): GTSNPN, SVGIG (reference sequence). V lost 3 bases, J lost 6 bases, and 6 bases stayed unmatched. In DNA, the CDR3 is TGTGCCTGGAGAGCACCGGGACAGGGTAATTCACCCCTCCACTTT. It specifies CAWRAPGQGNSPLHF. Complete variable domain (other parts from reference TRBV30 and TRBJ1-6): SQTIHQWPATLVQPVGSPLSLECTVEGTSNPNLYWYRQAAGRGLQLLFYSVGIGQISSEVPQNLSASRPQDRQFILSSKKLLLSDSGFYLCAWRAPGQGNSPLHFGNGTRLTVT.

The J gene is TRBJ1-2, the V gene TRBV9; D gene unclear. The CDR3 totals 11 residues. Trimming removed 4 bases at V and 3 bases at J, with 4 bases between. Germline V gene data show CDR1 as SGDLS and CDR2 as YYNGEE. The CDR3 is CASSRDYGYTF. CDR3 coding DNA: TGTGCCAGCAGCAGGGACTATGGCTACACCTTC.